The source of this T cell receptor (beta chain) is a study of metastatic and nonmetastatic thyroid tumors. The wider study: Samples came from malignant and benign thyroid patients, and repertoires were compared across blood and tumor or nodule tissue. Findings and limits, study-wide: Benign nodules reportedly had significantly lower TCR beta diversity than malignant thyroid tumors in blood and tumor.

No patient had received any treatment before thyroid surgery. The CDR3 contains 14 residues. V lost 5 bases and J lost 9; bases outside the gene matches: 13. The germline CDR1 and CDR2 sequences are SGHAT and FQNNGV. In the authors' workflow: For papillary thyroid cancer, a distant-metastasis classifier was constructed from CDR3 differences observed across clinicopathological groups. TCRdb reassembled clones from the PCR reads with MiXCR. Clone size and V and J calls follow TCRdb, not the original study. The profile shows approximately 31,000 clones, 18% of them singletons. This clone was detected many times. Antigen specificity is unknown.

The receptor was derived from a female donor with papillary thyroid cancer or a benign thyroid nodule (not recorded which). Some clones in this sample may be carry-over from other donors' samples. The chain carries TRBV11-2 and TRBJ2-7, with 7 bases fitting TRBD2. Sequencing was done on a sample of blood. The DNA for the CDR3 is TGTGCCAGCAGCCTTAGCGGGCCCTTAAGCGGGCAGTACTTC. It yields the protein CASSLSGPLSGQYF.